Below, 18 T cell receptor beta chains from the same sample are listed, as sequenced in a study of cytomegalovirus exposure and HLA in healthy donors. Here immunoSEQ multiplex PCR was the method, and the copy in TCRdb shows in-frame clones only, minus some. The sample contains tens of thousands of clones, around 95% of which appear only once. Input material: PBMCs. The receptors come from a young woman in good health and CMV-seropositive.

This chain links TRBV15 with TRBJ1-2, with D maybe TRBD1 (5 bases). With 3 bases removed from V and 4 bases from J, the gap between germline ends came to 12 bases. The germline gives CDR1 LNHNV, CDR2 YYDKDF (reference sequence). CDR3 length: 14 amino acids. This chain's CDR3 is CATSRDRGGYGYTF. Written as DNA, the CDR3 is TGTGCCACCAGCAGGGATAGGGGTGGCTATGGCTACACCTTC. Complete variable domain (other parts from reference TRBV15 and TRBJ1-2): DAMVIQNPRYQVTQFGKPVTLSCSQTLNHNVMYWYQQKSSQAPKLLFHYYDKDFNNEADTPDNFQSRRPNTSFCFLDIRSPGLGDTAMYLCATSRDRGGYGYTFGSGTRLTVV.

This sequence joins TRBV7-2 and TRBJ2-5; 10 nucleotides agree with TRBD2. The CDR3 extends over 15 amino acids. Per germline, CDR1 SGHTA and CDR2 FQGNSA. The ends lost 8 bases at V and 3 bases at J; junction bases unmatched: 9. The CDR3 DNA follows: TGTGCCAGCCTCTCAAGCGGGGGGGATAAAGAGACCCAGTACTTC. This sequence encodes CASLSSGGDKETQYF.

The CDR3 DNA sequence: TGTGCCACCCAAAATAGCGGGGGCCCAGATACGCAGTATTTT. This gives the protein CATQNSGGPDTQYF. The gene calls are TRBV10-3 and TRBJ2-3, with 9 nucleotides matching TRBD2. Looked up from germline, CDR1 is ENHRY and CDR2 is SYGVKD. The CDR3 runs to 14 residues. V was pared by 10 bases and J by 4 bases, with 9 bases of the junction left unmatched.

The chain is built from TRBV10-3 and TRBJ1-6; 10 nucleotides match TRBD1. The V gene end was trimmed by 7 bases and the J gene end by 9 bases; junction bases not matched to a gene: 9. The CDR3 totals 15 residues. Germline loops: CDR1 ENHRY, CDR2 SYGVKD. CDR3 nucleotides: TGTGCCATCACCCGGGACAGGGGATCCACTTCACCCCTCCACTTT. Protein: CAITRDRGSTSPLHF.

This clone was counted a single time. The rearrangement uses TRBV4-3 and TRBJ2-1; 16 nucleotides match TRBD2. The germline gives CDR1 LGHNA, CDR2 YSLEER. The CDR3 runs 15 residues. The V segment lost 4 bases and the J segment 8 bases; nucleotides outside the gene matches: 2. In DNA form, the CDR3 reads TGCGCCAGCAGCCTGGGACTAGCGGGGGGGGATGAGCAGTTCTTC. It translates to CASSLGLAGGDEQFF.

The V and J genes are TRBV4-3 and TRBJ2-3; TRBD1 matches at 10 bases. The CDR3 extends over 16 amino acids. Trimming removed 4 bases from V and 1 base from J; junction bases left unmatched: 5. Germline V gives CDR1 LGHNA, CDR2 YSLEER. Written as DNA, the CDR3 is TGCGCCAGCAGCCGACAGGGGGCAAGGGGCACAGATACGCAGTATTTT. Its protein is CASSRQGARGTDTQYF.

CDR3 coding DNA: TGTGCCAGCAGCTCAAGTGGGGGGAGAAGTGGAAACACCATATATTTT. Translating it yields CASSSSGGRSGNTIYF. V usage is TRBV7-4 and J usage is TRBJ1-3, with D possibly matching TRBD1 (5 bases). The CDR3 spans 16 residues. The V gene lost 4 bases and the J gene lost 3 bases, with 16 bases spanning the gap. CDR1 SGHVT and CDR2 SQSDAQ come from the germline V gene.

V usage is TRBV6-5 and J usage is TRBJ2-3; TRBD1 matches 8 bases. Germline lookup yields CDR1 MNHEY and CDR2 SVGAGI. V gave up 2 bases and J gave up 3 bases; unmatched junction bases: 4. The CDR3 is 15 amino acids. CDR3: CASSYEGTGTDTQYF. The DNA of the CDR3 is TGTGCCAGCAGTTACGAGGGGACAGGAACAGATACGCAGTATTTT.

The CDR3 DNA reads TGTGCCAGCTCCCCGGGGCAGGGGCGCACAGATACGCAGTATTTT. It encodes CASSPGQGRTDTQYF. This chain uses TRBV18 with TRBJ2-3, with D perhaps TRBD1 (6 bases). Per germline, CDR1 KGHSH and CDR2 LQKENI. CDR3 length equals 15 residues. Trimming removed 6 bases from V and 1 base from J, with 14 bases in between.

This clone was picked up one time. The V and J genes are TRBV5-1 and TRBJ2-3; D may be TRBD2 (6 bases). Trimming shortened V by 4 bases and J by 3 bases, and 12 bases separated the two germline ends. This CDR3 comprises 14 residues. Germline V gives CDR1 SGHRS, CDR2 YFSETQ. The CDR3 DNA reads as TGCGCCAGCAGCGACGCGGGACTTACAGATACGCAGTATTTT. As protein: CASSDAGLTDTQYF.

The rearrangement links TRBV5-1 to TRBJ1-2, with D possibly matching TRBD1 (6 bases). Trimming shortened V by 2 bases and J by 2 bases, and 7 bases separated the two germline ends. The CDR3 runs to 13 residues. CDR1 SGHRS and CDR2 YFSETQ come from the germline V gene. The CDR3 is CASSFQGNYGYTF. Here the CDR3 DNA reads TGCGCCAGCAGCTTCCAGGGGAACTATGGCTACACCTTC.

The chain employs TRBV9 and TRBJ2-7; 8 bases line up with TRBD2. Germline V gives CDR1 SGDLS, CDR2 YYNGEE. This CDR3 comprises 15 residues. Germline trimming cut 0 bases from V and 2 bases from J; bases unmatched to any gene: 4. The DNA for the CDR3 is TGTGCCAGCAGCGTAGGATCCGGGGGGGCCTACGAGCAGTACTTC. Protein: CASSVGSGGAYEQYF. Full variable domain (missing parts from reference TRBV9 and TRBJ2-7): DSGVTQTPKHLITATGQRVTLRCSPRSGDLSVYWYQQSLDQGLQFLIQYYNGEERAKGNILERFSAQQFPDLHSELNLSSLELGDSALYFCASSVGSGGAYEQYFGPGTRLTVT.

The chain employs TRBV15 and TRBJ2-3; 7 nucleotides agree with TRBD1. Germline CDR1 and CDR2: LNHNV and YYDKDF (reference sequence). The CDR3 totals 16 residues. V shed 0 bases and J 3 bases; nucleotides not matched to a gene: 6. The CDR3 DNA is TGTGCCACCAGCAGAGATGTGAGGGGGCTAACAGATACGCAGTATTTT. Its protein product is CATSRDVRGLTDTQYF.

The rearrangement links TRBV5-4 to TRBJ2-6; a possible D gene is TRBD2 (6 bases). V shed 4 bases and J shed 0 bases, with 14 bases lying between them. The CDR3 is made up of 17 amino acids. Germline V gene sequence: CDR1 SGHNT, CDR2 YYREEE (reference sequence). CDR3 DNA: TGTGCCAGCAGCCGGGACGGAGGGAACTCTGGGGCCAACGTCCTGACTTTC. This gives the protein CASSRDGGNSGANVLTF.

The chain is built from TRBV4-3 and TRBJ1-2; D perhaps matches TRBD1 (5 bases). There are 16 residues in the CDR3. The germline gives CDR1 LGHNA, CDR2 YSLEER. Trimming removed 0 bases from V and 2 bases from J, with 13 bases in between. DNA of the CDR3: TGCGCCAGCAGCCAAGATTTATGGGGGGTGAACTATGGCTACACCTTC. It codes for CASSQDLWGVNYGYTF.

This sequence joins TRBV7-8 and TRBJ2-1, with TRBD2 matching 10 bases. J lost 7 bases, V lost 3 bases, and 3 bases had no gene match. The CDR3 is 14 amino acids. Germline V CDR1 and CDR2: SGHVS, FQNEAQ. For the CDR3, the DNA is TGTGCCAGCAGCTTGGGGACTAGCGTAAATGAGCAGTTCTTC. It codes for CASSLGTSVNEQFF.

The CDR3 DNA is TGTGCCACCCAGGCGGGGGCAGGGGTTAATGAAAAACTGTTTTTT. This translates into CATQAGAGVNEKLFF. The gene calls are TRBV2 and TRBJ1-4; a weak D match, TRBD1 (6 bases). CDR3 length: 15 residues. The V gene's germline CDR1 is SNHLY and CDR2 FYNNEI. Trimming took off 10 bases at V and 4 bases at J, with 19 bases between the two ends.

The chain combines TRBV25-1 with TRBJ1-2, with 10 bases that match TRBD1. The CDR3 is 14 residues long. Germline V gene lookup returns CDR1 MGHDK and CDR2 SYGVNS. V was clipped by 1 base and J by 8 bases; unmatched bases: 4. CDR3: CASSEWDRGYGYTF. The CDR3 DNA follows: TGTGCCAGCAGTGAATGGGACAGGGGATACGGCTACACCTTC.